The 24 T cell receptor beta chains below come from one sample, sequenced in a study of molecular identifiers for immune sequencing clone quantification. One entry per CDR3 protein, called by TCRdb with MiXCR from the PCR reads. The sample consists of 490,000 or so distinct CDR3 sequences, roughly 24% of them appearing once. Sequenced input: naive CD8+ T cells from blood, with Jurkat cell RNA spiked in. Subset noted: FACS-sorted CD8+CD4-CCR7+CD45RA+ naive T cells. All receptors derive from a human donor in good health. Some libraries in this study had Jurkat cell RNA spiked in.

This clonotype was observed a single time. The chain combines TRBV27 with TRBJ1-1, with 10 bases lining up with TRBD1. Germline CDR1 MNHEY, CDR2 SMNVEV (reference sequence). The CDR3 loop spans 18 amino acids. V was clipped by 5 bases and J by 5 bases; unmatched bases: 17. CDR3 nucleotides: TGTGCCAGCAGTCTTCTACCCAGACAGGGGGCAATGGTAACTGAAGCTTTCTTT. This sequence encodes CASSLLPRQGAMVTEAFF.

About this clonotype: One base away lies a much larger clone, so this may be a sequencing read error. V gene TRBV7-8 combines with J gene TRBJ2-7; D not resolved. V lost 2 bases to trimming and J lost 0 bases, with 17 bases between them. There are 17 residues in the CDR3. Germline CDR1 is SGHVS and CDR2 is FQNEAQ. The CDR3 loop reads CASSLRPSQTLSYEQYF. The DNA of the CDR3 is TGTGCCAGCAGCTTAAGACCGTCGCAGACACTCTCCTACGAGCAGTACTTC.

In its sample, this clonotype was seen many times. The chain carries TRBV6-6 and TRBJ2-3; D is unclear. The germline V gene encodes CDR1 MNHNY and CDR2 SVGAGI (reference sequence). V shed 2 bases and J shed 6 bases, with 9 bases lying between them. The CDR3 loop spans 13 amino acids. The CDR3 DNA is TGTGCCAGCAGTTACCCGGACGGCGATACGCAGTATTTT. This gives the protein CASSYPDGDTQYF.

V gene TRBV6-5 combines with J gene TRBJ2-1, with TRBD2 as a possible D gene (5 bases). The V end lost 5 bases, the J end lost 0 bases, and 17 bases lay between the germline ends. Looked up from germline, CDR1 is MNHEY and CDR2 is SVGAGI. This CDR3 has 17 amino acids. CDR3 sequence reads: CASSKNQFTSSYNEQFF. CDR3 in DNA: TGTGCCAGCAGTAAAAACCAATTCACTAGCTCCTACAATGAGCAGTTCTTC.

This clonotype has a handful of counts. V is TRBV28 and J is TRBJ2-7; 11 bases align to TRBD2. The V gene end was trimmed by 11 bases and the J gene end by 2 bases; junction bases not matched to a gene: 8. The CDR3 is 14 residues long. Germline assignment: CDR1 MDHEN and CDR2 SYDVKM. The chain's CDR3 is CASAGSGRAYEQYF. The CDR3 region has the DNA TGTGCCTCCGCCGGTAGCGGGAGGGCCTACGAGCAGTACTTC.

This chain joins TRBV5-6 and TRBJ2-1, with unresolved D. The CDR3 has 13 residues. Germline assignment: CDR1 SGHDT and CDR2 YYEEEE. The ends were cut back, 4 bases at V and 5 bases at J, with 10 bases in the middle. The CDR3 loop is CASSADPDNEQFF. The CDR3 bases are TGTGCCAGCAGCGCGGACCCCGACAATGAGCAGTTCTTC.

In regard to this clonotype: Mismatch with germline at one junction end may stem from a read error. The DNA for the CDR3 is TGTGCCGGCAGCTTAGGACAGGGAGGGACTGAAGCTTTCTTT. It encodes CAGSLGQGGTEAFF. This chain connects TRBV13 to TRBJ1-1; TRBD1 matches at 8 bases. This CDR3 has 14 residues. The V gene's germline CDR1 is PRHDT and CDR2 FYEKMQ (reference sequence).

This clonotype was seen many times. The V gene is TRBV12-3 or TRBV12-4, the J gene TRBJ1-1; 11 bases are a match to TRBD1. The junction had 3 bases not matched to a gene; V was cut back by 5 bases and J by 10 bases. The CDR3 contains 12 residues. CDR3 region: CASSLDRGRAFF. CDR3 DNA sequence: TGTGCCAGCAGTCTGGACAGGGGGCGAGCTTTCTTT.

About this clonotype: A much larger clone sits a single nucleotide away, making a read error possible. The final CDR3 position lacks the conserved phenylalanine or tryptophan, pointing to a likely read error. The genes are TRBV29-1 and TRBJ2-2; maybe TRBD1 (6 bases). The CDR3 is made up of 12 amino acids. The germline V and J ends were trimmed by 4 bases and 4 bases, with 7 bases remaining between them. The germline gives CDR1 SQVTM, CDR2 ANQGSEA. CDR3: CSVVRGTGELFL. The CDR3 coding sequence is TGCAGCGTTGTCAGGGGCACCGGGGAGCTGTTTCTT.

This chain connects TRBV5-5 to TRBJ2-7; D not resolved. The CDR3 spans 14 residues. Germline CDR1 and CDR2: SGHKS and YYEKEE (reference sequence). Trimming removed 4 bases at V and 5 bases at J, with 16 bases between. The CDR3 sequence is CASSPVWGMDEQYF. The DNA of the CDR3 is TGTGCCAGCAGCCCCGTCTGGGGAATGGACGAGCAGTACTTC.

The V gene is TRBV4-2, the J gene TRBJ1-1; D unresolved. Between the trimmed V and J ends, which lost 1 base and 2 bases, there was a span of 11 bases. Germline V CDR1 and CDR2: LGHNA, YNFKEQ. This CDR3 is 15 amino acids long. Written as DNA, the CDR3 is TGTGCCAGCAGCCAAGTTTCTATCTCTAACACTGAAGCTTTCTTT. Protein: CASSQVSISNTEAFF.

This clonotype has more than one count but fewer than ten. The J gene is TRBJ2-7, the V gene TRBV6-6; perhaps TRBD2 as D (5 bases). Trimming left V 5 bases short and J 3 bases short, with 14 bases between. This CDR3 has 14 amino acids. CDR1 and CDR2 from the germline V gene are MNHNY and SVGAGI (reference sequence). CDR3 residues: CASSPGFRGYEQYF. The CDR3 DNA reads TGTGCCAGCAGTCCCGGATTTCGGGGCTACGAGCAGTACTTC.

The chain combines TRBV20-1 with TRBJ2-3; 8 nucleotides align to TRBD2. The CDR3 is made up of 20 amino acids. In germline, CDR1 is DFQATT, CDR2 SNEGSKA (reference sequence). J lost 6 bases, V lost 4 bases, and 27 bases had no gene match. The CDR3 coding sequence is TGCAGTGCTACCGGGGCAGGGGCTCTCGGGTTAGCGGGGTCTCAGGATACGCAGTATTTT. Its translation is CSATGAGALGLAGSQDTQYF.

The rearrangement links TRBV5-4 to TRBJ2-7, with 11 bases matching TRBD2. This CDR3 spans 15 amino acids. Unmatched junction bases numbered 7, after V lost 4 bases and J lost 4 bases. Germline-derived CDR1 and CDR2 are SGHNT and YYREEE (reference sequence). The CDR3 here is CASSIGLAGSYEQYF. In DNA form, the CDR3 reads TGTGCCAGCAGCATAGGACTAGCGGGCTCGTACGAGCAGTACTTC.

Comment on this clonotype: Germline is not matched at one junction end, which may reflect a read error. This chain uses TRBV6-5 with TRBJ2-2, with 9 bases identical to TRBD2. CDR3 size: 16 residues. Germline lookup yields CDR1 MNHEY and CDR2 SVGAGI. The chain's CDR3 is CASSYSGGGAGGEPFF. In DNA, the CDR3 is TGTGCCAGCAGTTACTCCGGCGGGGGGGCCGGCGGGGAGCCGTTTTTT.

The sample holds many counts of this clonotype. The J gene is TRBJ1-2, the V gene TRBV29-1; the D is unclear. The CDR3 runs 13 residues. Germline loops: CDR1 SQVTM, CDR2 ANQGSEA. V dropped 3 bases and J dropped 6 bases, with 14 bases sitting between them. CDR3 amino acids: CSVDAEVVNGYTF. The CDR3 DNA reads as TGCAGCGTTGATGCGGAGGTCGTAAATGGCTACACCTTC.

This clonotype was observed at least ten times. This rearrangement joins TRBV30 to TRBJ1-1; unclear D gene. CDR1 GTSNPN and CDR2 SVGIG come from the germline V gene (reference sequence). The CDR3 is made up of 13 amino acids. Deletions cut 3 bases from V and 7 bases from J, with 15 bases between. The CDR3 reads CAWSARGILEAFF. The CDR3 DNA reads as TGTGCCTGGAGCGCTAGAGGGATACTTGAAGCTTTCTTT.

This clonotype was detected only a few times. This sequence joins TRBV4-1 and TRBJ1-1, with 9 positions matching TRBD1. V shed 0 bases, J shed 0 bases, and the junction held 5 bases outside the gene matches. This CDR3 is built from 17 residues. Germline CDR1 and CDR2: MGHRA and YSYEKL. This chain's CDR3 is CASSQEWTGDMNTEAFF. DNA for the CDR3: TGCGCCAGCAGCCAAGAGTGGACAGGGGATATGAACACTGAAGCTTTCTTT.

This clonotype was counted only a few times. The rearrangement joins TRBV4-3 to TRBJ2-7; TRBD1 might be the D (6 bases). The germline V and J ends were trimmed by 1 base and 0 bases, with 13 bases remaining between them. CDR3 length equals 16 residues. Germline V gene sequence: CDR1 LGHNA, CDR2 YSLEER. The CDR3: CASSQVYRTDSYEQYF. CDR3 DNA sequence: TGCGCCAGCAGCCAAGTCTACAGGACAGACTCCTACGAGCAGTACTTC.

In its sample, this clonotype was seen a few times. DNA for the CDR3: TGTGCCAGCAGCTTAGGCGGAAAAGAAAACTATGGCTACACCTTC. Translated, it gives CASSLGGKENYGYTF. The rearrangement uses TRBV13 and TRBJ1-2, with no clear D. Trimming stripped 0 bases from V and 2 bases from J, with 10 bases between. The germline V gene has CDR1 PRHDT and CDR2 FYEKMQ (reference sequence). The CDR3 extends over 15 amino acids.

This clonotype was counted many times. The chain combines TRBV5-4 with TRBJ1-3; D remains ambiguous. This CDR3 contains 14 residues. The V gene lost 0 bases and the J gene lost 0 bases, with 4 bases spanning the gap. CDR1 is SGHNT, CDR2 YYREEE, per germline (reference sequence). The CDR3 DNA is TGTGCCAGCAGCTTGGCAGACTCTGGAAACACCATATATTTT. Translating it yields CASSLADSGNTIYF.

This clonotype has ten or more counts. CDR3 amino acids: CASRQGNQPQHF. In DNA form, the CDR3 reads TGTGCCAGCAGACAGGGCAATCAGCCCCAGCATTTT. The chain carries TRBV6-2 or TRBV6-3 and TRBJ1-5, with D perhaps matching TRBD1 (5 bases). The V and J ends lost 6 bases and 2 bases respectively, with 5 bases between them. The CDR3 has 12 residues. The germline CDR1 and CDR2 sequences are MNHEY and SVGEGT.

Regarding this clonotype: The junction does not match germline at one end; this may be a read error. The chain recombines TRBV10-3 with TRBJ1-1, with D unclear. This CDR3 comprises 12 residues. Germline V gene lookup returns CDR1 ENHRY and CDR2 SYGVKD. CDR3 region: CAIRPLEGPRAF. CDR3 coding DNA: TGTGCCATCAGACCTCTGGAAGGGCCGAGGGCTTTT.

This clonotype was found a few times. A junction boundary mismatches the germline segment, possibly from a read error. The rearrangement uses TRBV7-7 and TRBJ2-2; TRBD1 is a possible D gene (5 bases). The germline CDR1 and CDR2 sequences are SSHAT and FNYEAQ (reference sequence). This CDR3 has 17 residues. CDR3 amino acids: CASSSNEWGANTGELFF. The CDR3 DNA reads TGTGCTAGCAGTTCCAACGAGTGGGGCGCGAACACCGGGGAGCTGTTTTTT.